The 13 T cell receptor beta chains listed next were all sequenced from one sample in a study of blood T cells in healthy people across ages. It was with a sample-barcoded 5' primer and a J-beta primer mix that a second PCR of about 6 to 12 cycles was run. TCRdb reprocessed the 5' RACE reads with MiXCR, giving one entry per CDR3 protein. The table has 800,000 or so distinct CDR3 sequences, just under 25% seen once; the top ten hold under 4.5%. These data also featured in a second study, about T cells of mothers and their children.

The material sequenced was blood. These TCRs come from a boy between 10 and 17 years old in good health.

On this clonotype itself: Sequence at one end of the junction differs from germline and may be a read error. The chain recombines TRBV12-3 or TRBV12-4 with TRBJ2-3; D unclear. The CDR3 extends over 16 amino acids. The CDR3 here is CASSLYGRERADTEYF. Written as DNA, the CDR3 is TGTGCCAGCAGTTTATATGGCAGAGAAAGAGCAGATACGGAGTATTTT.

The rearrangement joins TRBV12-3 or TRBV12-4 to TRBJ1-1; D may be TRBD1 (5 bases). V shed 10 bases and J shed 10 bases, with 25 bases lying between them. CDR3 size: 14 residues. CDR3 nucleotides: TGTGCCACCTCAGTAGGGGTCTCTAACCCTAGAGCTTTCTTT. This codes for CATSVGVSNPRAFF.

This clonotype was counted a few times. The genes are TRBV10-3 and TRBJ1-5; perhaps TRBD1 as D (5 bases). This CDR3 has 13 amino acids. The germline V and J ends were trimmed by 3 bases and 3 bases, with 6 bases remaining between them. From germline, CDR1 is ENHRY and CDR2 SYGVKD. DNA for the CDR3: TGTGCCATCAGTGAAGGGGACAATCAGCCCCAGCATTTT. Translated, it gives CAISEGDNQPQHF.

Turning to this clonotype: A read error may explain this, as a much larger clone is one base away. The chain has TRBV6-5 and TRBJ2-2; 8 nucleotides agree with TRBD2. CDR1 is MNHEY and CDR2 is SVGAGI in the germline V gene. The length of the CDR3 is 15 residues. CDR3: CAGSNGGENTGELFF. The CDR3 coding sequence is TGTGCCGGCAGTAACGGGGGGGAAAACACCGGGGAGCTGTTTTTT.

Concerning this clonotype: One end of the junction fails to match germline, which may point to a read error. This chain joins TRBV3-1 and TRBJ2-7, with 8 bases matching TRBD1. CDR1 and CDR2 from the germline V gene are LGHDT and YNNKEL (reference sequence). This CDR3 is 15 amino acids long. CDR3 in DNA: TGTGCCAGCAGCCGAACGACAGGGGACTTCTACAAGCAGTACTTC. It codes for CASSRTTGDFYKQYF.

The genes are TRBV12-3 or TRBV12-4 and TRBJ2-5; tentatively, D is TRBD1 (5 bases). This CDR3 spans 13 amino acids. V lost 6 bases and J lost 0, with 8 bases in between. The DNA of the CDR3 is TGTGCCAGCAGGCGGACATACCAAGAGACCCAGTACTTC. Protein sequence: CASRRTYQETQYF.

The CDR3 DNA reads TGTGCCAGCAGCTTAGGTGTGGGGCCGACTAGCGGGGGTACCTACGAGCAGTACTTC. This gives the protein CASSLGVGPTSGGTYEQYF. This chain connects TRBV7-2 to TRBJ2-7; 12 nucleotides agree with TRBD2. This CDR3 is 19 amino acids long. V was clipped by 1 base and J by 2 bases; unmatched bases: 12. CDR1 and CDR2 (germline): SGHTA, FQGNSA.

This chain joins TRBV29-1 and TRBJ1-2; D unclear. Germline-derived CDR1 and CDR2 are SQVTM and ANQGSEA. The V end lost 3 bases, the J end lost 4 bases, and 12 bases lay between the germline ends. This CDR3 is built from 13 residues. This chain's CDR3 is CSVEAGGGYGYTF. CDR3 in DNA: TGCAGCGTTGAGGCAGGTGGAGGCTATGGCTACACCTTC.

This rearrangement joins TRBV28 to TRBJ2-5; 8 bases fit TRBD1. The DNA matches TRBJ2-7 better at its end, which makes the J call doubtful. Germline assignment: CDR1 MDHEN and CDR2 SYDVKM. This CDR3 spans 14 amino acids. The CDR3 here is CASSLLGQEYEQYF. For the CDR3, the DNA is TGTGCCAGCAGTCTCCTGGGACAGGAATACGAGCAGTACTTC.

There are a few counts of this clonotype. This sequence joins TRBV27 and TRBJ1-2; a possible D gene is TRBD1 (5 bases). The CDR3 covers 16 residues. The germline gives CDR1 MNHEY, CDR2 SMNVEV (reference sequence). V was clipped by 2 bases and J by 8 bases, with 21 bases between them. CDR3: CASSLTYGGDGGGYTF. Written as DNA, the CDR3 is TGTGCCAGCAGTTTAACCTATGGAGGGGACGGTGGAGGCTACACCTTC.

CDR3 nucleotides: TGTGCCAGCAGCCCGGCCATTAGGGACAGCTCCTACAATGAGCAGTTCTTC. Translation: CASSPAIRDSSYNEQFF. The chain employs TRBV3-1 and TRBJ2-1; 7 bases map to TRBD1. Germline assignment: CDR1 LGHDT and CDR2 YNNKEL (reference sequence). There are 17 residues in the CDR3. J lost 0 bases, V lost 4 bases, and 9 bases had no gene match.

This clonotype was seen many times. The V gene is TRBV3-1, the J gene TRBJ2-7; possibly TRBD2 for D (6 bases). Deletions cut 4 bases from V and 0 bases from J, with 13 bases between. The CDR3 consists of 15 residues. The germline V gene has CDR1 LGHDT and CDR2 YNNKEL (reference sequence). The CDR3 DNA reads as TGTGCCAGCAGCCGTCCACGCGGGGACTCCTACGAGCAGTACTTC. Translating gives CASSRPRGDSYEQYF.

The CDR3 region is CASRQSRDRDYNEQFF. The CDR3 nucleotides read TGTGCCAGCAGACAAAGCCGGGACAGGGATTACAATGAGCAGTTCTTC. The chain is built from TRBV6-2 or TRBV6-3 and TRBJ2-1; TRBD1 matches at 9 bases. The V and J ends lost 6 bases and 4 bases, in that order; junction bases with no gene match: 10. This CDR3 is built from 16 residues. Germline-derived CDR1 and CDR2 are MNHEY and SVGEGT.